This T cell receptor (beta chain) came from a study of blood T cell repertoires in COVID-19. Study context: From the United States, Italy and Spain came samples of acute and convalescent COVID-19. T cells, B-cell-depleted T cells, or PBMCs provided the cDNA or gDNA that served as material.

Germline CDR1 and CDR2: ENHRY and SYGVKD. This CDR3 is 14 amino acids long. Unmatched junction bases numbered 2, after V lost 6 bases and J lost 0 bases. Study processing details: Reference gene primer amplification gave estimated nucleated cell counts. Assay used: immunoSEQ multiplex PCR; TCRdb lists only in-frame clones, some missing. The DNA was the basis for D and trimming; V, J and clone size are from that table. The sample lists roughly 180,000 clones; nearly 85% were seen once. This TCR derives from a woman in her 30s with acute or convalescent COVID-19. V and J are TRBV10-3 and TRBJ1-1; 9 nucleotides line up with TRBD1. Source material: peripheral blood. The CDR3: CAIRGQGLNTEAFF. The CDR3 DNA follows: TGTGCCATCAGGGGACAGGGATTGAACACTGAAGCTTTCTTT.